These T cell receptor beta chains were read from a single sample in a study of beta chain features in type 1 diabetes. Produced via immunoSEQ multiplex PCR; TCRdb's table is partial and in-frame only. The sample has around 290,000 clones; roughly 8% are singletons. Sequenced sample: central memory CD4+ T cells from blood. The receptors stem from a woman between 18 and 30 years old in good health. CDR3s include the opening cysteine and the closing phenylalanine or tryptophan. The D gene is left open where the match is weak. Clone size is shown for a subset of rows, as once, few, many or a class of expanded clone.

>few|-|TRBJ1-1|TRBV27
CASSLMGGLNTEAFF
TGTGCCAGCAGTTTAATGGGCGGCCTGAACACTGAAGCTTTCTTT
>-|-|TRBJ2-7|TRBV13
CASSLGQGGSYEQYF
TGTGCCAGCAGCTTAGGACAGGGGGGGTCCTACGAGCAGTACTTC
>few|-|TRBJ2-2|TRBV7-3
CASSLGASRTGELFF
TGTGCCAGCAGCTTAGGGGCTAGCAGGACCGGGGAGCTGTTTTTT
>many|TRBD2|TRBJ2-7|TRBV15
CATSRARAGEIGQYF
TGTGCCACCAGCAGAGCTCGAGCGGGAGAAATTGGGCAGTACTTC
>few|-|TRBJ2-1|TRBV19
CASSSGRQRFDGQFF
TGTGCCAGTAGCTCCGGCCGGCAGCGTTTTGATGGGCAGTTCTTC
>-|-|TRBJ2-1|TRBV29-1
CSALGGRNEQFF
TGCAGCGCCTTAGGAGGGAGAAATGAGCAGTTCTTC
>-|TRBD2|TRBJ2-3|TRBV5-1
CASSPNPSGRSTDTQYF
TGCGCCAGCAGCCCGAACCCTAGCGGGAGGAGCACAGATACGCAGTATTTT
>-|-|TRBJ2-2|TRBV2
CASNVVKTGELFF
TGTGCCAGCAATGTCGTCAAAACCGGGGAGCTGTTTTTT
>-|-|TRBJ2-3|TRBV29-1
CSVEGAERTDTQYF
TGCAGCGTTGAAGGGGCGGAACGCACAGATACGCAGTATTTT
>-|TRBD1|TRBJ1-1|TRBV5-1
CASSQTGTTEAFF
TGCGCCAGCAGCCAGACAGGGACGACTGAAGCTTTCTTT
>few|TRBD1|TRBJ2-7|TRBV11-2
CASSLTGLDEQYF
TGTGCCAGCAGCCTGACAGGGTTGGACGAGCAGTACTTC
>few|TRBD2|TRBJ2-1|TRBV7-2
CASSVTSGTYNEQFF
TGTGCCAGCAGCGTGACTAGCGGAACCTACAATGAGCAGTTCTTC
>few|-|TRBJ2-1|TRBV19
CASSSVASGANEQFF
TGTGCCAGTAGTTCGGTCGCCTCGGGAGCCAATGAGCAGTTCTTC
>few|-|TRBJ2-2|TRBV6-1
CAISDLQLTNTGELFF
TGTGCCATCAGTGATTTGCAACTTACGAACACCGGGGAGCTGTTTTTT
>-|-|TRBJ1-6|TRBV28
CATLRQRFSPLHF
TGTGCCACCCTGCGGCAGAGATTCTCACCCCTCCACTTT
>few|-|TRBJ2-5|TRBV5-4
CASSLESSYQETQYF
TGTGCCAGCAGCTTGGAGTCTTCGTACCAAGAGACCCAGTACTTC
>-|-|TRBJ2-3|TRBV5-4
CASSLSTFSTDTQYF
TGTGCCAGCAGCTTATCGACATTTAGCACAGATACGCAGTATTTT